This record looks at one T cell receptor beta chain sequence and its context. The method was immunoSEQ multiplex PCR; TCRdb's version includes in-frame clones alone and lacks a portion of them. The table lists about 130,000 clones, 81% of them singletons. Trimming shortened V by 5 bases and J by 1 base, and 7 bases separated the two germline ends. The germline CDR1 and CDR2 sequences are LNHDA and SQIVND (reference sequence). The CDR3 extends over 13 amino acids. This specimen belongs to a study of blood T cell repertoires in COVID-19. Turning to the study itself: Samples came from the United States, Italy and Spain, spanning acute and convalescent COVID-19. PBMCs, B-cell-depleted T cells, or T cells provided the cDNA or gDNA that made up the material.

The origin of this receptor is an older woman with active or convalescent COVID-19. The chain carries TRBV19 and TRBJ2-3; D remains unclear. Sequencing input: peripheral blood. The DNA for the CDR3 is TGTGCCAGTAGTTCCCCCGGCACAGATACGCAGTATTTT. It specifies CASSSPGTDTQYF.